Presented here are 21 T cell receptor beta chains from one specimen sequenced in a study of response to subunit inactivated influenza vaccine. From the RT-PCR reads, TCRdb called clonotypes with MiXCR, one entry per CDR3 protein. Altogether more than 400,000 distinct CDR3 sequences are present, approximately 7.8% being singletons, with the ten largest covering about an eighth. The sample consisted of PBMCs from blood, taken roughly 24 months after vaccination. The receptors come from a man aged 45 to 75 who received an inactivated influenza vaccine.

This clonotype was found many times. The CDR3 coding sequence is TGTGCCAGCAGTGAATACTTAGCGGGGGGCACAGATACGCAGTATTTT. This encodes CASSEYLAGGTDTQYF. The rearrangement links TRBV25-1 to TRBJ2-3; TRBD2 agrees at 9 bases. Germline trimming cut 0 bases from V and 1 base from J; bases unmatched to any gene: 2. The germline gives CDR1 MGHDK, CDR2 SYGVNS. This CDR3 has 16 residues.

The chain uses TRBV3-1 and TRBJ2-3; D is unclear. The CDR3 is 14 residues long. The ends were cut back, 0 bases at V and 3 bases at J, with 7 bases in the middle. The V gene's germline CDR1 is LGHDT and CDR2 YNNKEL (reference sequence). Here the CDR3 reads CASSQEKGTDTQYF. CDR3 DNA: TGTGCCAGCAGCCAAGAAAAGGGAACAGATACGCAGTATTTT.

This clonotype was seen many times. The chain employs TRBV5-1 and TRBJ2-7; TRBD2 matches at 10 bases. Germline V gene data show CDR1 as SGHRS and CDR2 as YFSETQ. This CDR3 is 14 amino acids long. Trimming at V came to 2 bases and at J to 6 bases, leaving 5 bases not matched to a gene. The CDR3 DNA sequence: TGCGCCAGCAGCTTAGTAGCGGGAGGCTCCGAGCAGTACTTC. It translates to CASSLVAGGSEQYF.

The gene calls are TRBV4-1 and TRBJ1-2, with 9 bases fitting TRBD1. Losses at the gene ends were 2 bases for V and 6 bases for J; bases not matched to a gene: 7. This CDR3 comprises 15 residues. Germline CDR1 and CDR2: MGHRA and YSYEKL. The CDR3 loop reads CASSQYRDRVDGYTF. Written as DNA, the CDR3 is TGCGCCAGCAGCCAATACCGGGACAGGGTGGATGGCTACACCTTC.

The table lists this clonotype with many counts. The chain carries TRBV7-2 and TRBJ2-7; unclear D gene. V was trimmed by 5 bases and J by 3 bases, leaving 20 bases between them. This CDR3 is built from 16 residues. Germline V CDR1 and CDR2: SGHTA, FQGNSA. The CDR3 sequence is CASSQALLGPLYEQYF. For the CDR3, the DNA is TGTGCCAGCAGCCAAGCCCTTTTGGGCCCACTCTACGAGCAGTACTTC.

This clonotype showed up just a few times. In DNA, the CDR3 is TGCAGTGCTGCTCCCGGAACCAATCAGCCCCAGCATTTT. It translates to CSAAPGTNQPQHF. The J gene is TRBJ1-5, the V gene TRBV20-1; no definite D call. Trimming left V 5 bases short and J 3 bases short, with 11 bases between. The CDR3 loop spans 13 amino acids. Germline V gives CDR1 DFQATT, CDR2 SNEGSKA (reference sequence).

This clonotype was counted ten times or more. The CDR3 DNA reads TGCAGCGTTGAAGGTCGGCAGGAGGACACCGGGGAGCTGTTTTTT. It is translated as CSVEGRQEDTGELFF. The chain couples TRBV29-1 to TRBJ2-2, with a possible D match to TRBD2 (5 bases). V lost 1 base and J lost 3, with 12 bases in between. There are 15 residues in the CDR3. Germline CDR1 SQVTM, CDR2 ANQGSEA.

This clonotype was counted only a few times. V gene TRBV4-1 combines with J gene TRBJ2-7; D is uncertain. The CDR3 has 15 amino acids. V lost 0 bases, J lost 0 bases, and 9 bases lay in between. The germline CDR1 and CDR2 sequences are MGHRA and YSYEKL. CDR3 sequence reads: CASSQDDDTSYEQYF. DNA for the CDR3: TGCGCCAGCAGCCAAGACGATGACACCTCCTACGAGCAGTACTTC.

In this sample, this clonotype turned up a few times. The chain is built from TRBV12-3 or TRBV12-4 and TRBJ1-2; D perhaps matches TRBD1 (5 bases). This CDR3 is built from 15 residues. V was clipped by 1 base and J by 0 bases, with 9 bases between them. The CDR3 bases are TGTGCCAGCAGTTTAGGAGGGGACCCTAACTATGGCTACACCTTC. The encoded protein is CASSLGGDPNYGYTF.

In DNA, the CDR3 is TGTGCCAGCAGCTTGAGGACTAGCGGGGAAGATACGCAGTATTTT. Protein product: CASSLRTSGEDTQYF. The chain employs TRBV5-6 and TRBJ2-3; 12 bases agree with TRBD2. V dropped 1 base and J dropped 5; count of bases not matched to a gene: 2. The germline CDR1 and CDR2 sequences are SGHDT and YYEEEE. The CDR3 has 15 amino acids.

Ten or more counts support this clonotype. DNA for the CDR3: TGTGCCAGCAGTTCGTCTCCTAAACCGATTGCCTACGAGCAGTACTTC. This gives the protein CASSSSPKPIAYEQYF. This chain uses TRBV28 with TRBJ2-7; D gene uncertain. Germline CDR1 is MDHEN and CDR2 is SYDVKM. The CDR3 covers 16 residues. Trimming removed 4 bases at V and 2 bases at J, with 18 bases between.

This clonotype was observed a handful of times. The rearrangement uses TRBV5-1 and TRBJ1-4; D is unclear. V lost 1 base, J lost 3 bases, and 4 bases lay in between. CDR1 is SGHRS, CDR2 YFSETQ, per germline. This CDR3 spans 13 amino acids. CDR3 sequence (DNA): TGCGCCAGCAGCTTGAGCCCTAATGAAAAACTGTTTTTT. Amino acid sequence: CASSLSPNEKLFF.

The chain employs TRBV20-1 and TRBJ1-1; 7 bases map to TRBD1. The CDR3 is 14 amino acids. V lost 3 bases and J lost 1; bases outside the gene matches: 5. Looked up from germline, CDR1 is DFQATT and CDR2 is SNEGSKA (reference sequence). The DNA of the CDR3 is TGCAGTGCTAGTAAGGGGGCGAGGAACACTGAAGCTTTCTTT. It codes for CSASKGARNTEAFF.

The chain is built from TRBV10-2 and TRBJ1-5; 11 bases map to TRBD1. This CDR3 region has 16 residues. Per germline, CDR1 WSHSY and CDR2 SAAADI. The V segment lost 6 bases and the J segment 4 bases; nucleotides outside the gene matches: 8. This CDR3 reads CASRDSGTGGNQPQHF. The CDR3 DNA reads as TGCGCCAGCAGAGATTCCGGGACAGGGGGGAATCAGCCCCAGCATTTT.

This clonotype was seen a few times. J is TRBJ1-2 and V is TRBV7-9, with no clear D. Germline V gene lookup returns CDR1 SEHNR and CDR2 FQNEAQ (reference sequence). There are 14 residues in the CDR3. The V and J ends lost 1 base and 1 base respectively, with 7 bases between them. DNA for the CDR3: TGTGCCAGCAGCTTAGGGGATGTTAACTATGGCTACACCTTC. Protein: CASSLGDVNYGYTF.

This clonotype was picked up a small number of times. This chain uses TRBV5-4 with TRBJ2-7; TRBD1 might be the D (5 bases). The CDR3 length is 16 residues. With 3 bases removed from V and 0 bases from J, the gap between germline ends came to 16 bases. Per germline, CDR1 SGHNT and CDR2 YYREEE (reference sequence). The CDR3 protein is CASSSSPPRDSYEQYF. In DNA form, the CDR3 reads TGTGCCAGCAGCTCGAGCCCCCCCAGGGACTCCTACGAGCAGTACTTC. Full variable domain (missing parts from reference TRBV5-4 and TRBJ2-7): ETGVTQSPTHLIKTRGQQVTLRCSSQSGHNTVSWYQQALGQGPQFIFQYYREEENGRGNFPPRFSGLQFPNYSSELNVNALELDDSALYLCASSSSPPRDSYEQYFGPGTRLTVT.

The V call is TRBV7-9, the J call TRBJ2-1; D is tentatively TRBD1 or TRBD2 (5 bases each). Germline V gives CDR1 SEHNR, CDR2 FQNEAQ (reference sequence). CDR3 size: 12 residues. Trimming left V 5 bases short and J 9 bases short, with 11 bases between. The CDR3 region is CASSRAGTEQFF. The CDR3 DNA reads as TGTGCCAGCAGCCGAGCCGGGACTGAGCAGTTCTTC.

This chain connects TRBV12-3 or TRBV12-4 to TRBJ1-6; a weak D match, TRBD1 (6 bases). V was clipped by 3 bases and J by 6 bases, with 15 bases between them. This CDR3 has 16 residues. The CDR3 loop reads CASSFGDTRSNSPLHF. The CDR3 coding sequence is TGTGCCAGCAGTTTCGGGGACACTCGTTCTAATTCACCCCTCCACTTT.

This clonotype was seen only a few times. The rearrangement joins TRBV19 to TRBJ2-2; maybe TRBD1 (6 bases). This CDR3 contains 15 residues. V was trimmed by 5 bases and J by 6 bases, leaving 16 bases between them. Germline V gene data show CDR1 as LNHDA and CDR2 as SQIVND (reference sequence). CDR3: CASSAGRGNSGELFF. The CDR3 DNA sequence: TGTGCCAGTAGTGCGGGCAGGGGAAACTCCGGGGAGCTGTTTTTT.

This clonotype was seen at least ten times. In DNA, the CDR3 is TGCGCCAGCAGCCGGTCTTATGGTAGCGAGGAGACCCAGTACTTC. Its protein product is CASSRSYGSEETQYF. This chain joins TRBV5-1 and TRBJ2-5, with a tentative D call TRBD2 (5 bases). CDR1 and CDR2 from the germline V gene are SGHRS and YFSETQ. V shed 4 bases and J shed 5 bases, with 18 bases lying between them. The length of the CDR3 is 15 residues. The entire variable domain, with the rest obtained from reference TRBV5-1 and TRBJ2-5, is as follows: KAGVTQTPRYLIKTRGQQVTLSCSPISGHRSVSWYQQTPGQGLQFLFEYFSETQRNKGNFPGRFSGRQFSNSRSEMNVSTLELGDSALYLCASSRSYGSEETQYFGPGTRLLVL.

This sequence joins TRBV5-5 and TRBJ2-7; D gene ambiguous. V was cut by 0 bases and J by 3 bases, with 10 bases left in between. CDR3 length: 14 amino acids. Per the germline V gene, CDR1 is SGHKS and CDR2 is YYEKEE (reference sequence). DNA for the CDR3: TGTGCCAGCAGCTTGGACAGAGCGAACTACGAGCAGTACTTC. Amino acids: CASSLDRANYEQYF.